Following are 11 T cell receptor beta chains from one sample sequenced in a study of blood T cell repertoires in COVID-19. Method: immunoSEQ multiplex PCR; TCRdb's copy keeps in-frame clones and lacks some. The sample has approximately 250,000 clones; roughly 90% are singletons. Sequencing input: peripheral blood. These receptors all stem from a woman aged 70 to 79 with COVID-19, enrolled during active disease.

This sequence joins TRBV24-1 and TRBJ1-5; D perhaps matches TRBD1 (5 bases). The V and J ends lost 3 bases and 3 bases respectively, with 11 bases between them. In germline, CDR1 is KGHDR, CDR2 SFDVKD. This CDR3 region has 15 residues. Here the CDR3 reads CATSDARGDNQPQHF. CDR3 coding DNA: TGTGCCACCAGTGATGCCCGGGGGGACAATCAGCCCCAGCATTTT.

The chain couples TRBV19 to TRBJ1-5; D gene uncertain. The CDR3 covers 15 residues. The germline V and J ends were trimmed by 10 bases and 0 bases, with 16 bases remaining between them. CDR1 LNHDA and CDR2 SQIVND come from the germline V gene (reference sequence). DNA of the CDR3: TGTGCCATCTCGGAGGACTTTAATAGCAATCAGCCCCAGCATTTT. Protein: CAISEDFNSNQPQHF.

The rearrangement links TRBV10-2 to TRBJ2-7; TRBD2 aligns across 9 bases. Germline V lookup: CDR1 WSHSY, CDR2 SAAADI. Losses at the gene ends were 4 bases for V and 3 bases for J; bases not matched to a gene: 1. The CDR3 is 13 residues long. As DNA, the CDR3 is TGCGCCAGCAGTGGACTAGCGGTCTACGAGCAGTACTTC. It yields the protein CASSGLAVYEQYF.

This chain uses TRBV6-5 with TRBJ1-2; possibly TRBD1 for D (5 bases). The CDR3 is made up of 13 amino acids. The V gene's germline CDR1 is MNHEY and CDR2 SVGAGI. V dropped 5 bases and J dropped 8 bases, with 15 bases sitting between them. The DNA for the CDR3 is TGTGCCAGCAGTACCCCGGCAGGGTTCGGCTACACCTTC. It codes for CASSTPAGFGYTF.

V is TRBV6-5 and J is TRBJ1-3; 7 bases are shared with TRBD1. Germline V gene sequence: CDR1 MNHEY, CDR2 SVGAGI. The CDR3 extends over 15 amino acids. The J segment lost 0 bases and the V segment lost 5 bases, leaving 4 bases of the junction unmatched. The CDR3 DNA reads TGTGCCAGCAGTAGGGACAGTATCTCTGGAAACACCATATATTTT. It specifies CASSRDSISGNTIYF.

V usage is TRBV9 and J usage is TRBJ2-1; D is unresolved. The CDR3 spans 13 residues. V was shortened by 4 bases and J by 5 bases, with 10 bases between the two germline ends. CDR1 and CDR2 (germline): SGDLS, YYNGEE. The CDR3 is CASSPSRDNEQFF. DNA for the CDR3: TGTGCCAGCAGCCCAAGCCGGGACAATGAGCAGTTCTTC.

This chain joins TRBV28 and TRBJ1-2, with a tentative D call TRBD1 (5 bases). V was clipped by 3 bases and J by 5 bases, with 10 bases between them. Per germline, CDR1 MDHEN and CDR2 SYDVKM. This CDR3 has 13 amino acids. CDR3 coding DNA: TGTGCCAGCAGTTTGTCGGGGGGGTATGGCTACACCTTC. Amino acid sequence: CASSLSGGYGYTF.

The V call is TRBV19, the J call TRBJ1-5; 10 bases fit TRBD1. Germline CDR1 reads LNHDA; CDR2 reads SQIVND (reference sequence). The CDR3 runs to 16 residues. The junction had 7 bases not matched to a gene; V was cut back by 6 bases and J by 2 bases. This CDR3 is CASRSGQGNGNQPQHF. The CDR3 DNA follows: TGTGCCAGTAGATCGGGACAGGGGAACGGCAATCAGCCCCAGCATTTT.

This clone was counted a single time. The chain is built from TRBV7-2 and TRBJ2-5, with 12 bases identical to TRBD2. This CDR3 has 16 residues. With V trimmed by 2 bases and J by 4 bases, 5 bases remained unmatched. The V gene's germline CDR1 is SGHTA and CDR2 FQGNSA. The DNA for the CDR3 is TGTGCCAGCAGCTTAACTAGCGGGGGGTGGGGAGAGACCCAGTACTTC. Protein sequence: CASSLTSGGWGETQYF.

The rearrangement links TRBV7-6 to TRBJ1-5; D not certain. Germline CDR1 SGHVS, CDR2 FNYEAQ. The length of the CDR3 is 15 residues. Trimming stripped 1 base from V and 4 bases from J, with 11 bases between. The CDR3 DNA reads TGTGCCAGCAGCTTAGAGGCAGCGCGAAATCAGCCCCAGCATTTT. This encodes CASSLEAARNQPQHF.

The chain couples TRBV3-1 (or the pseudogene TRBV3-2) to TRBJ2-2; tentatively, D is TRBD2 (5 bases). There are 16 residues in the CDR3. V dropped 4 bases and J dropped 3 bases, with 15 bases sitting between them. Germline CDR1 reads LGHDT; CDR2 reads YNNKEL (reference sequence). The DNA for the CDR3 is TGTGCCAGCAGCCGTCTGTTAGCCGGGGACACCGGGGAGCTGTTTTTT. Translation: CASSRLLAGDTGELFF.